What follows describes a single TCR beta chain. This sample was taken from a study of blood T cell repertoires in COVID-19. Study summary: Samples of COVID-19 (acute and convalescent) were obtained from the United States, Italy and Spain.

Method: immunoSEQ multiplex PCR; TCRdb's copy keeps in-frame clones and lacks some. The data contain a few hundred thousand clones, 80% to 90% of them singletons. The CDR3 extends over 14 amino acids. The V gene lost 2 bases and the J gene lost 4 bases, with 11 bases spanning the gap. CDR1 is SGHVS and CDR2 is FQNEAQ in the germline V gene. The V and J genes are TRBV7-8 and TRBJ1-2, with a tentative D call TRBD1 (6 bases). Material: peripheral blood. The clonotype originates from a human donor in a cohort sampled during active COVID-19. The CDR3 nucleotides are TGTGCCAGCAGCTTACAACAGGGCAGCTATGGCTACACCTTC. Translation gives CASSLQQGSYGYTF.